This T cell receptor beta chain was obtained from a study of blood T cell repertoires in COVID-19 (dated by TCRdb to 2019 to 2021). Concerning the study at large: The collaborator samples originated in the United States, Italy and Spain and spanned the acute and convalescent phases of COVID-19. Nearly every sample came with metadata listing a de-identified subject ID, COVID-19 status, age in years and sex. Where HLA class I and class II types were available, the types were taken from metadata supplied by the sample provider, not from assay-based typing. A freely available public database, intended as a resource for researchers studying the immune response to SARS-CoV-2, is where the repertoires were released. Samples came from the ongoing ImmuneRACE study (first 160 participants) plus 1,254 subjects from 6 global collaborators. Deeply sampled blood TCRbeta repertoires from subjects exposed to, actively infected with, or recovered from COVID-19 were included in the dataset. The material from the prospective study consisted of cDNA or gDNA derived from T cells, B-cell-depleted T cells, or PBMCs. What the authors observed across the whole study: How much clinical and demographic metadata was included differed by source and by participant, and the metadata was provided uncurated.

Each collaborating institution followed its own protocols to collect whole blood in K2EDTA tubes. Collaborator samples were shipped for TCRbeta analysis as frozen whole blood, isolated PBMCs, or DNA extracted from either sample type. TCRbeta CDR3 regions were amplified from genomic DNA by means of the immunoSEQ Assay, a bias-controlled multiplex PCR. The source study handled its data this way. Within the assay, amplification of reference gene primers was used to estimate how many nucleated cells each sample contained. Sequence reads were collapsed and filtered to measure the absolute abundance of every unique TCRbeta CDR3 rearrangement. For each sample, productive Simpson clonality was calculated as the square root of Simpson's diversity index over productive rearrangements. The clones in this table, taken by TCRdb from immuneACCESS, are in-frame only. Not every clone is retained; where verified, under half of the shortfall comes from an unresolved V gene, and the cause of the rest is unknown. D and trimming were read from the DNA, whereas the V and J calls and clone size are those reported in that table. The sample table contains roughly 100,000 clones; only one count was recorded for around 74% of them. The ten largest clones represent approximately 19% of the sample.

This clone was seen more than once but under ten times. The specificity of this receptor is unknown. Base qualities are not at hand, and no much larger clone is one base apart. Inclusive of the bounding cysteine and phenylalanine, the CDR3 is 11 residues long. The entry retains the CDR3 DNA only, 33 bases that are in frame from base 1. As encoded in the germline V gene (reference sequence), CDR1 is LNHDA while CDR2 is SQIVND. V was cut back by 5 bases and J by 10 bases, leaving a gap of 11 bases between them. The sequenced sample was peripheral blood. This sequence was found in a woman in her 70s with acute or convalescent COVID-19. The rearrangement joined TRBV19 to TRBJ1-2, with TRBD1 perhaps the D gene, on 5 matching bases. The sequenced DNA is TGTGCCAGTAGTCTGGGACTGAACTACACCTTC. This translates into CASSLGLNYTF.